This is a list of T cell receptor beta chains from one sample in a study of CD8+ T cells in alopecia areata. Method: immunoSEQ multiplex PCR; TCRdb's copy keeps in-frame clones and lacks some. Of about 180,000 clones listed, 63% are singletons. The specimen was CD4+ T cells sorted from blood, collected at week 0. These receptor sequences come from a human donor with alopecia areata. The CDR3 runs from the conserved cysteine through the conserved F or W. The D gene is left open where the match is weak. Not all rows give a size; the values are once, few, many and, for expanded clones, a class.

d_gene,v_gene,abundance,j_gene,CDR3aa,CDR3nt
TRBD1,TRBV28,once,TRBJ1-1,CASSTGGSQRTFF,TGTGCCAGCAGTACAGGGGGCTCGCAAAGAACTTTCTTT
TRBD1,TRBV27,NA,TRBJ1-2,CASRRTGIDGYTF,TGTGCCAGCAGGAGGACAGGGATTGATGGCTACACCTTC
NA,TRBV30,NA,TRBJ2-7,CAWGRNEQYF,TGTGCCTGGGGGCGGAACGAGCAGTACTTC
TRBD2,TRBV25-1,NA,TRBJ2-1,CASSLGTSAVNEQFF,TGTGCCAGCAGCCTAGGGACTAGCGCGGTGAATGAGCAGTTCTTC
TRBD1,TRBV2,NA,TRBJ2-7,CASTDDRGKVRVQYF,TGTGCCAGCACTGACGACAGGGGAAAGGTCCGTGTGCAGTACTTC
NA,TRBV29-1,NA,TRBJ2-1,CSARIQLGQGGEQFF,TGCAGCGCTAGGATCCAACTAGGGCAAGGCGGTGAGCAGTTCTTC
TRBD1,TRBV6-1,NA,TRBJ1-2,CASIPNGQGNYGYTF,TGTGCCAGCATTCCGAACGGACAGGGGAACTATGGCTACACCTTC
NA,TRBV29-1,NA,TRBJ2-3,CSVVVAALTDTQYF,TGCAGCGTTGTAGTGGCGGCACTCACAGATACGCAGTATTTT
NA,TRBV29-1,NA,TRBJ1-5,CSVHSGGFDQPQHF,TGCAGCGTCCATTCCGGCGGGTTTGATCAGCCCCAGCATTTT
NA,TRBV29-1,NA,TRBJ1-2,CSAGGDGVFVGYTF,TGCAGCGCTGGAGGGGACGGGGTTTTTGTTGGCTACACCTTC
TRBD2,TRBV30,NA,TRBJ2-3,CAWSIGLAGGPGDTQYF,TGTGCCTGGAGTATAGGGCTAGCGGGGGGGCCAGGGGATACGCAGTATTTT
NA,TRBV4-3,NA,TRBJ2-1,CASSQEPNGYNEQFF,TGCGCCAGCAGCCAAGAACCGAATGGATACAATGAGCAGTTCTTC
NA,TRBV20-1,NA,TRBJ1-4,CSAMGRHF,TGCAGTGCTATGGGGCGACATTTT
TRBD1,TRBV29-1,few,TRBJ1-2,CSVDRSRDYTF,TGCAGCGTGGACAGGTCTCGCGACTACACCTTC
NA,TRBV14,NA,TRBJ1-6,CASSQDSRSPLHF,TGTGCCAGCAGCCAAGATTCTCGATCACCCCTCCACTTT
NA,TRBV25-1,NA,TRBJ1-2,CASSERTAYGYTF,TGTGCCAGCAGTGAGCGGACCGCCTATGGCTACACCTTC
NA,TRBV12-5,few,TRBJ1-2,CASGLDGIYGYTF,TGTGCTAGTGGTTTGGACGGTATCTATGGCTACACCTTC
NA,TRBV29-1,NA,TRBJ2-1,CSVDKAGQYNEQFF,TGCAGCGTTGACAAGGCAGGACAATACAATGAGCAGTTCTTC
NA,TRBV7-2,NA,TRBJ2-3,CASSLQRQFTDTQYF,TGTGCCAGCAGCTTACAAAGGCAGTTCACAGATACGCAGTATTTT
TRBD1,TRBV2,NA,TRBJ2-3,CASNGQGASTDTQYF,TGTGCCAGCAACGGGCAGGGGGCTTCCACAGATACGCAGTATTTT
NA,TRBV4-3,NA,TRBJ1-1,CASSQDWTSEAFF,TGCGCCAGCAGCCAAGACTGGACCTCTGAAGCTTTCTTT
NA,TRBV29-1,few,TRBJ2-3,CSVEDRRRTDTQYF,TGCAGCGTTGAAGATAGGCGACGAACAGATACGCAGTATTTT
NA,TRBV30,NA,TRBJ1-2,CAQRVLNYGYTF,TGTGCCCAACGCGTACTCAACTATGGCTACACCTTC
TRBD1,TRBV29-1,NA,TRBJ2-1,CSVQQTGVGDEQFF,TGCAGCGTCCAACAGACAGGGGTAGGGGATGAGCAGTTCTTC
NA,TRBV10-1,many,TRBJ2-3,CASKVVDISTDTQYF,TGCGCCAGCAAAGTGGTTGATATAAGCACAGATACGCAGTATTTT
TRBD1,TRBV5-1,NA,TRBJ2-2,CASGPRTGNTGELFF,TGCGCCAGCGGACCAAGGACAGGGAACACCGGGGAGCTGTTTTTT
TRBD2,TRBV9,few,TRBJ2-3,CASSATSGRTDTQYF,TGTGCCAGCAGCGCTACTAGCGGGCGCACAGATACGCAGTATTTT
TRBD1,TRBV29-1,few,TRBJ1-2,CSARGQGGSYGYTF,TGCAGCGCTCGGGGACAGGGAGGGAGCTATGGCTACACCTTC
NA,TRBV29-1,NA,TRBJ1-5,CSVLDRSWGNQPQHF,TGCAGCGTCTTGGACCGCTCCTGGGGCAATCAGCCCCAGCATTTT
TRBD2,TRBV7-9,few,TRBJ2-3,CASSGGGTDTQYF,TGTGCCAGCAGTGGGGGGGGCACAGATACGCAGTATTTT
NA,TRBV28,NA,TRBJ2-7,CASSTSSYRYEQYF,TGTGCCAGCAGTACATCATCCTACCGTTACGAGCAGTACTTC
NA,TRBV4-1,NA,TRBJ2-7,CASSQGTINSYEQYF,TGCGCCAGCAGCCAAGGAACAATCAACTCCTACGAGCAGTACTTC
NA,TRBV30,few,TRBJ2-2,CAWSVPEATGELFF,TGTGCCTGGAGTGTACCTGAAGCCACCGGGGAGCTGTTTTTT
TRBD1,TRBV30,NA,TRBJ1-6,CAFGQGNSPLHF,TGTGCCTTCGGACAGGGTAATTCACCCCTCCACTTT
NA,TRBV30,NA,TRBJ2-1,CAWRDPGRAQDEQFF,TGTGCCTGGAGGGATCCGGGACGAGCTCAGGATGAGCAGTTCTTC
TRBD2,TRBV6-5,NA,TRBJ2-7,CASKAGGSYEQYF,TGTGCCAGCAAAGCGGGGGGTAGCTACGAGCAGTACTTC
NA,TRBV19,NA,TRBJ1-1,CASSIGLMNTEAFF,TGTGCCAGTAGTATCGGTCTTATGAACACTGAAGCTTTCTTT
NA,TRBV7-3,NA,TRBJ2-1,CASSLVGGISYNEQFF,TGTGCCAGCAGCTTAGTCGGGGGAATCTCCTACAATGAGCAGTTCTTC
NA,TRBV29-1,NA,TRBJ2-7,CSVERGQGGYEQYF,TGCAGCGTTGAAAGGGGGCAGGGGGGCTACGAGCAGTACTTC
NA,TRBV19,NA,TRBJ1-5,CASSGQNQPQHF,TGTGCCAGTTCGGGCCAAAATCAGCCCCAGCATTTT
NA,TRBV18,NA,TRBJ1-6,CASSPGQINSPLHF,TGTGCCAGCTCACCAGGCCAGATTAATTCACCCCTCCACTTT
NA,TRBV4-3,few,TRBJ1-1,CASSGLNTEAFF,TGCGCCAGCAGCGGGCTGAACACTGAAGCTTTCTTT